This passage covers 22 T cell receptor beta chains from one sample sequenced in a study of cytomegalovirus exposure and HLA in healthy donors. The PCR had 60 Vbeta and 13 Jbeta primers. Some clones are missing from TCRdb's copy, which holds only in-frame ones; the method was immunoSEQ multiplex PCR. There are under 130,000 clones in the sample; 78% occur only once, and 1% to 1.5% lies in the top ten. Source material: PBMCs. Receptors originate from a man in his thirties or forties in good health and CMV-seronegative.

The rearrangement joins TRBV18 to TRBJ1-5, with TRBD1 matching over 7 bases. Germline CDR1 reads KGHSH; CDR2 reads LQKENI. V dropped 2 bases and J dropped 0; count of bases not matched to a gene: 10. This CDR3 region has 18 residues. CDR3: CASSPIGTEDYSNQPQHF. The CDR3 DNA is TGTGCCAGCTCACCAATCGGGACAGAAGACTATAGCAATCAGCCCCAGCATTTT.

The J gene is TRBJ2-5, the V gene TRBV5-3; 14 bases line up with TRBD2. TRBV5-3 carries the ORF label, with uncertain function. The V gene end was trimmed by 4 bases and the J gene end by 5 bases; junction bases not matched to a gene: 7. The CDR3 is 16 amino acids. CDR3 in amino acids: CARSETSGGAWETQYF. Written as DNA, the CDR3 is TGTGCCAGAAGCGAGACTAGCGGGGGGGCCTGGGAGACCCAGTACTTC.

The chain combines TRBV5-6 with TRBJ2-7, with TRBD1 as a possible D gene (5 bases). This CDR3 spans 13 amino acids. Germline CDR1 is SGHDT and CDR2 is YYEEEE. The V gene lost 0 bases and the J gene lost 4 bases, with 8 bases spanning the gap. This CDR3 is CASSLVQGYEQYF. The CDR3 DNA follows: TGTGCCAGCAGCTTGGTTCAGGGTTACGAGCAGTACTTC.

There are a few counts of this clone. CDR3 nucleotides: TGTGCCAGCAGCTTTCTCCCAGGTACCGAAAAACTGTTTTTT. It is translated as CASSFLPGTEKLFF. The V call is TRBV7-9, the J call TRBJ1-4; D unclear. Trimming removed 3 bases from V and 8 bases from J, with 13 bases in between. This CDR3 region has 14 residues. Germline V lookup: CDR1 SEHNR, CDR2 FQNEAQ (reference sequence).

This clone was seen a single time. The CDR3 here is CSVGDRGSNEKLFF. The CDR3 nucleotides read TGCAGCGTTGGGGACAGGGGGTCGAATGAAAAACTGTTTTTT. This chain uses TRBV29-1 with TRBJ1-4; 11 positions agree with TRBD1. The V gene's germline CDR1 is SQVTM and CDR2 ANQGSEA. The CDR3 loop spans 14 amino acids. V lost 4 bases to trimming and J lost 5 bases; unmatched junction nucleotides: 3.

V usage is TRBV10-1 and J usage is TRBJ2-7; 9 bases map to TRBD1. With 3 bases clipped from V and 5 bases from J, the junction kept 5 bases outside the gene matches. CDR1 is WNHNN and CDR2 is SYGVQD in the germline V gene (reference sequence). The CDR3 runs to 14 residues. The CDR3 protein is CASSDGTGFNEQYF. The CDR3 coding sequence is TGCGCCAGCAGTGACGGGACAGGGTTTAACGAGCAGTACTTC.

The chain joins TRBV29-1 to TRBJ1-1; TRBD1 aligns across 12 bases. This CDR3 has 15 residues. Germline-derived CDR1 and CDR2 are SQVTM and ANQGSEA. CDR3 coding DNA: TGCGGGAGCTTTGGTATCGGGACAGGGGGCAGTCGGGCTTTCTTT. Its translation is CGSFGIGTGGSRAFF.

The chain links TRBV5-1 to TRBJ2-3; D is possibly TRBD2 (6 bases). Trimming pared 3 bases from V and 4 bases from J, leaving 9 bases between. This CDR3 comprises 13 residues. Germline values: CDR1 SGHRS, CDR2 YFSETQ. This CDR3 reads CASSWGGADTQYF. CDR3 DNA: TGCGCCAGCAGCTGGGGCGGGGCAGATACGCAGTATTTT.

The V and J genes are TRBV27 and TRBJ2-7; perhaps TRBD2 as D (6 bases). In germline, CDR1 is MNHEY, CDR2 SMNVEV (reference sequence). V gave up 8 bases and J gave up 6 bases, with 20 bases separating them. The CDR3 extends over 14 amino acids. The CDR3 region has the DNA TGTGCCAGCCGATTCCGGGACTCCGCCCTCGAGCAGTACTTC. Residues: CASRFRDSALEQYF.

The chain carries TRBV7-2 and TRBJ2-7; TRBD2 matches at 7 bases. This CDR3 region has 14 residues. Germline trimming cut 4 bases from V and 0 bases from J; bases unmatched to any gene: 3. Germline assignment: CDR1 SGHTA and CDR2 FQGNSA. CDR3 nucleotide sequence: TGTGCCAGCAGCTCGGGACTACCCTCCTACGAGCAGTACTTC. The encoded protein is CASSSGLPSYEQYF. Filled out from reference TRBV7-2 and TRBJ2-7, the complete variable domain reads GAGVSQSPSNKVTEKGKDVELRCDPISGHTALYWYRQSLGQGLEFLIYFQGNSAPDKSGLPSDRFSAERTGGSVSTLTIQRTQQEDSAVYLCASSSGLPSYEQYFGPGTRLTVT.

The CDR3 loop reads CASSREPSYEQYF. The CDR3, as DNA: TGCGCCAGTAGCCGGGAGCCGTCCTACGAGCAGTACTTC. The V and J genes are TRBV5-1 and TRBJ2-7; tentatively, D is TRBD2 (6 bases). The V gene lost 8 bases and the J gene lost 1 base, with 13 bases spanning the gap. The CDR3 has 13 residues. The germline V gene encodes CDR1 SGHRS and CDR2 YFSETQ.

The V and J genes are TRBV9 and TRBJ1-2, with a possible D match to TRBD1 (5 bases). This CDR3 spans 13 amino acids. V gave up 7 bases and J gave up 2 bases, with 12 bases separating them. Germline CDR1 reads SGDLS; CDR2 reads YYNGEE. The CDR3 is CASGSAGNYGYTF. CDR3 sequence (DNA): TGTGCCAGCGGAAGTGCAGGGAACTATGGCTACACCTTC.

Here the CDR3 reads CASSYKTGGNTEAFF. CDR3 sequence (DNA): TGTGCCAGCTCATATAAGACAGGGGGGAACACTGAAGCTTTCTTT. V gene TRBV18 combines with J gene TRBJ1-1; 9 bases map to TRBD1. Per the germline V gene, CDR1 is KGHSH and CDR2 is LQKENI. The CDR3 is 15 amino acids. Germline trimming cut 5 bases from V and 1 base from J; bases unmatched to any gene: 5.

The rearrangement uses TRBV6-5 and TRBJ2-5; 7 nucleotides align to TRBD2. Germline values: CDR1 MNHEY, CDR2 SVGAGI. This CDR3 comprises 13 residues. J lost 0 bases, V lost 6 bases, and 1 base had no gene match. CDR3 residues: CASRRGYQETQYF. The CDR3 DNA reads TGTGCCAGCAGGCGGGGGTACCAAGAGACCCAGTACTTC.

This chain links TRBV6-1 with TRBJ2-3; 11 nucleotides align to TRBD2. The CDR3 spans 18 residues. Per the germline V gene, CDR1 is MNHNS and CDR2 is SASEGT. After removal of 2 bases from V and 0 bases from J, the junction contained 7 bases not matched to a gene. CDR3 nucleotides: TGTGCCAGCAGTGAAACTAGCGGGGGAGCAAGAAGCACAGATACGCAGTATTTT. It specifies CASSETSGGARSTDTQYF.

This sequence joins TRBV15 and TRBJ1-2, with D unresolved. Germline V gene data show CDR1 as LNHNV and CDR2 as YYDKDF (reference sequence). The CDR3 length is 14 residues. The V gene lost 0 bases and the J gene lost 4 bases, with 9 bases spanning the gap. The CDR3 DNA sequence: TGTGCCACCAGCAGAGAGCGGGAGGGCTATGGCTACACCTTC. This translates into CATSREREGYGYTF.

Here the CDR3 DNA reads TGTGCCAGCAGTTTACGGCGGCAAGAGACCCAGTACTTC. Protein sequence: CASSLRRQETQYF. The chain has TRBV6-5 and TRBJ2-5, with D unresolved. V was trimmed by 4 bases and J by 2 bases, leaving 8 bases between them. Germline assignment: CDR1 MNHEY and CDR2 SVGAGI. This CDR3 spans 13 amino acids.

The CDR3 loop reads CASSLTGQNTEAFF. CDR3 in DNA: TGTGCCAGCAGCTTGACGGGACAGAACACTGAAGCTTTCTTT. The chain employs TRBV5-4 and TRBJ1-1; D possibly corresponds to TRBD1 (6 bases). The CDR3 is made up of 14 amino acids. Trimming cost V 1 base and J 1 base, with 8 bases left between them. Germline V CDR1 and CDR2: SGHNT, YYREEE (reference sequence).

The chain recombines TRBV29-1 with TRBJ2-7; 13 nucleotides line up with TRBD2. After removal of 4 bases from V and 1 base from J, the junction contained 4 bases not matched to a gene. This CDR3 is 15 amino acids long. Germline V gene data show CDR1 as SQVTM and CDR2 as ANQGSEA. The DNA for the CDR3 is TGCAGCGTTGCCGGGACTAGCGGGAATTCCTACGAGCAGTACTTC. Encoded protein: CSVAGTSGNSYEQYF.

This sequence joins TRBV7-2 and TRBJ2-5, with 13 bases identical to TRBD2. The CDR3 spans 16 residues. V lost 6 bases and J lost 2; bases outside the gene matches: 6. Germline assignment: CDR1 SGHTA and CDR2 FQGNSA. For the CDR3, the DNA is TGTGCCAGCAGTACGGGACTAGCGGGATCACAAGAGACCCAGTACTTC. It is translated as CASSTGLAGSQETQYF.

The rearrangement uses TRBV10-3 and TRBJ2-7, with 9 positions matching TRBD2. In germline, CDR1 is ENHRY, CDR2 SYGVKD. The CDR3 contains 14 residues. V lost 4 bases, J lost 6 bases, and 7 bases stayed unmatched. Here the CDR3 reads CAISVAGEDGEQYF. CDR3 sequence (DNA): TGTGCCATCAGTGTAGCGGGAGAGGATGGCGAGCAGTACTTC.

The chain links TRBV5-1 to TRBJ1-2, with D perhaps TRBD1 (5 bases). Deletions cut 0 bases from V and 8 bases from J, with 11 bases between. CDR1 and CDR2 from the germline V gene are SGHRS and YFSETQ. This CDR3 is built from 13 residues. CDR3 residues: CASSLDGAKGYTF. The CDR3 DNA reads as TGCGCCAGCAGCTTGGATGGGGCCAAAGGCTACACCTTC.